The clone carrying this T cell receptor (beta chain) was observed a handful of times. Antigen: not known. Time point specified: pre-sensitization, week 0. The sample's treatment: therapeutic diphenylcyclopropenone sensitization with weekly scalp DPC. Donors were 18 to 70-year-old alopecia patients suitable for DPC. This sample stems from a study of human T cells and chemical hapten exposure. Study at large: Slight differences in pooled library volume were the main source of varying TCR yields across samples.

V was shortened by 3 bases and J by 2 bases, with 1 base between the two germline ends. CDR1 and CDR2 (germline): MDHEN, SYDVKM. The CDR3 length is 11 residues. Points from the study as a whole: With regard to DPC sensitization, TCRs above 1 in 1000 frequency did not change.

A single record per CDR3 protein comes from TCRdb applying MiXCR to the RACE reads. The sample lists 250,000 or so distinct CDR3 sequences; approximately 8.6% were seen once. V usage is TRBV28 and J usage is TRBJ1-2; no clear D. The clonotype comes from a woman aged 40 to 55 with alopecia areata. Some clones in this sample may be carry-over from other donors' samples. The specimen was whole blood, collected in connection with sensitization to the hapten diphenylcyclopropenone (DPC). The CDR3 region is CASSFNYGYTF. Here the CDR3 DNA reads TGTGCCAGCAGTTTCAACTATGGCTACACCTTC.